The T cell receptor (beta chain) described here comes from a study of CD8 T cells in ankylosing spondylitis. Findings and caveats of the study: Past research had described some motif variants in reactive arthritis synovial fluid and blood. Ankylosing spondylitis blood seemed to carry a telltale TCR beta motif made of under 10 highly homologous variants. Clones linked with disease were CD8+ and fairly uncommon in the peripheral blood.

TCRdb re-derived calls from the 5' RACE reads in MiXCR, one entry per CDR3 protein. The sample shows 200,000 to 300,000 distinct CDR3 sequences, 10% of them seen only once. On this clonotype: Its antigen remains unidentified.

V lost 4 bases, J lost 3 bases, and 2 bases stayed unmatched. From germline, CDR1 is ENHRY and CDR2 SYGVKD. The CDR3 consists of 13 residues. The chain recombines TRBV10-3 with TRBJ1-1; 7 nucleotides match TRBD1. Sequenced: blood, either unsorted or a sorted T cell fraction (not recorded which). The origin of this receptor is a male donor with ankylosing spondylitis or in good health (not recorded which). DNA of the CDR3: TGTGCCATCAGTGGGACAGGAGACACTGAAGCTTTCTTT. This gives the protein CAISGTGDTEAFF.